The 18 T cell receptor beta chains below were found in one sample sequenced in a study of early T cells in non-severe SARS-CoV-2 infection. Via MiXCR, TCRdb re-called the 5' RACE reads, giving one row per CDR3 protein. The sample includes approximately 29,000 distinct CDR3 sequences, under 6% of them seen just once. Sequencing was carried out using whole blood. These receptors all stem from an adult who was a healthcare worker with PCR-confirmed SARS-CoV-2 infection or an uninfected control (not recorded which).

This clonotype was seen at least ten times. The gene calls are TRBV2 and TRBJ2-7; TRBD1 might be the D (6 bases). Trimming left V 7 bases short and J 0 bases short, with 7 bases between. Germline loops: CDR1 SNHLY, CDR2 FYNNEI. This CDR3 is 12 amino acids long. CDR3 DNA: TGTGCCAGCAAGGGGGACTCCTACGAGCAGTACTTC. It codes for CASKGDSYEQYF.

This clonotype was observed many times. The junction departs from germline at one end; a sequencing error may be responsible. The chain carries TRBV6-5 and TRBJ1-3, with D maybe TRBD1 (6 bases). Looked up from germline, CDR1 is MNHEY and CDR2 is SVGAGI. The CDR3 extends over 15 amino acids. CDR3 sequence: CASSKTGPSENTIYF. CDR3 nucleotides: TGTGCCAGCAGTAAGACAGGCCCCTCTGAAAACACCATATATTTT.

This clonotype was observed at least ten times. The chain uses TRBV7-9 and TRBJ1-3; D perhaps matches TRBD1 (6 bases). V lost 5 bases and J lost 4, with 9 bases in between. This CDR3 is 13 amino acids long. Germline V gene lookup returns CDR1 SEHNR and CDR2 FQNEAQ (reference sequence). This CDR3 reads CASSPGQGNTIYF. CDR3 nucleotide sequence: TGTGCCAGCAGCCCAGGACAGGGAAACACCATATATTTT.

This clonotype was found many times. CDR3 region: CASGIPGGEQYF. CDR3 in DNA: TGTGCCAGCGGGATCCCAGGGGGCGAGCAGTACTTC. The V and J genes are TRBV11-1 and TRBJ2-7; the match to TRBD1 covers 7 bases. Trimming cost V 8 bases and J 6 bases; bases outside gene matches: 7. This CDR3 contains 12 residues. The germline V gene encodes CDR1 SGHAT and CDR2 FQDESV (reference sequence).

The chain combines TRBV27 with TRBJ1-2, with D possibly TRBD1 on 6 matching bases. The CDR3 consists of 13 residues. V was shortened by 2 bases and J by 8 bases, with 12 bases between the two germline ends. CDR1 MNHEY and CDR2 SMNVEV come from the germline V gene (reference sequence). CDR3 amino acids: CASSLRGAQGYTF. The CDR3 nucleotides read TGTGCCAGCAGTTTACGGGGGGCGCAAGGCTACACCTTC.

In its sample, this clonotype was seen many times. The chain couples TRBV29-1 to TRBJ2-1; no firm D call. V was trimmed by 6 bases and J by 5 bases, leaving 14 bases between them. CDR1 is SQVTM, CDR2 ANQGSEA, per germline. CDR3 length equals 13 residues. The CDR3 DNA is TGCAGCGTCGAAACCGCATTAAACAATGAGCAGTTCTTC. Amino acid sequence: CSVETALNNEQFF.

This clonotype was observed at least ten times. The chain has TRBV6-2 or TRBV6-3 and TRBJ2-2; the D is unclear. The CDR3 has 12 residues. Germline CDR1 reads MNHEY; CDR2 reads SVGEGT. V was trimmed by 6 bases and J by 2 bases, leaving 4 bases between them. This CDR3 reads CASSSNTGELFF. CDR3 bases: TGTGCCAGCAGCAGCAACACCGGGGAGCTGTTTTTT.

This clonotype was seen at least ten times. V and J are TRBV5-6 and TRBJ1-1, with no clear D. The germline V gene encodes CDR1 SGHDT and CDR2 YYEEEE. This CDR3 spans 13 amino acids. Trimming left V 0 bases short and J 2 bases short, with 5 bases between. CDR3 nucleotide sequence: TGTGCCAGCAGCTTGGACATAAACACTGAAGCTTTCTTT. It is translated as CASSLDINTEAFF.

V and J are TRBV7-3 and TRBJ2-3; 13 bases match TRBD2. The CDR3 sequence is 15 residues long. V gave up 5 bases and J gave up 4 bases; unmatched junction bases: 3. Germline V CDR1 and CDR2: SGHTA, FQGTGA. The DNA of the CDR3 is TGTGCCAGCAGCCCCACTAGCGGGAGGGCAGATACGCAGTATTTT. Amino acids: CASSPTSGRADTQYF.

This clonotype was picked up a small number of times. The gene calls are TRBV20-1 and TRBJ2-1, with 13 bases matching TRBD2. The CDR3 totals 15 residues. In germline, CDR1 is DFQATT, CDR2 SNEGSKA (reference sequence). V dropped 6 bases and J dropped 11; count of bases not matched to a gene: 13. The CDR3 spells CSAPRTSGGPRKQFF. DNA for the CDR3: TGCAGTGCGCCAAGGACTAGCGGGGGCCCCAGGAAGCAGTTCTTC.

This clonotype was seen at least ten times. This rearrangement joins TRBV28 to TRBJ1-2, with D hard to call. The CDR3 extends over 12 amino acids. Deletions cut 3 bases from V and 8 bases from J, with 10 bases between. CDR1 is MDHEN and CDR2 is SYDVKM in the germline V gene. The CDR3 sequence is CASSFGQIGYTF. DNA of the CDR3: TGTGCCAGCAGTTTCGGGCAGATCGGCTACACCTTC.

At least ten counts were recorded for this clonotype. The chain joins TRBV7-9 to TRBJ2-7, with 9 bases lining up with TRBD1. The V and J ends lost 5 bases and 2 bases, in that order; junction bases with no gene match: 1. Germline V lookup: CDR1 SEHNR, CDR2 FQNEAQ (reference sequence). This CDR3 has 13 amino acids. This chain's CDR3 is CASSGTGTYEQYF. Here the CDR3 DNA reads TGTGCCAGCAGCGGGACAGGGACCTACGAGCAGTACTTC.

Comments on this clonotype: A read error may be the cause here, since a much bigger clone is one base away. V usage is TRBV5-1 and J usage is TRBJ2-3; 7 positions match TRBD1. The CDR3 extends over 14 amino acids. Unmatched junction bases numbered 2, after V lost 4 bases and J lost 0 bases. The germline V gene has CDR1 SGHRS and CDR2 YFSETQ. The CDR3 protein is CASSETGSTDTQYF. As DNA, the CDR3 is TGCGCCAGCAGCGAGACAGGGAGCACAGATACGCAGTATTTT.

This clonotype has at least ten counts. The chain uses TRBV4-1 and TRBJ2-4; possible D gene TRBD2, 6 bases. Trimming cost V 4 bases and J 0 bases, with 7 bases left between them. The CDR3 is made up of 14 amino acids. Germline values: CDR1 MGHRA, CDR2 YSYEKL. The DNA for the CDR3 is TGCGCCAGCAGCCTGACTAGAGCCAAAAACATTCAGTACTTC. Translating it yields CASSLTRAKNIQYF.

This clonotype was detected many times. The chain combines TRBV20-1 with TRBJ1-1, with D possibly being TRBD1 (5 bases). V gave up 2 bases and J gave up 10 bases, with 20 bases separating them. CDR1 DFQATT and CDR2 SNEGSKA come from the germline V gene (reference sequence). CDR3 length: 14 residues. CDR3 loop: CSARSGREVEGAFF. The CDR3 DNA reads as TGCAGTGCTAGATCCGGCAGGGAGGTGGAGGGAGCTTTCTTT.

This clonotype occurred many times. The CDR3 DNA reads TGCGCCAGCAGCGGAACCGGGACAGGTCTTACGAAGCAGTACTTC. Amino acid sequence: CASSGTGTGLTKQYF. This chain links TRBV5-1 with TRBJ2-7; 8 nucleotides line up with TRBD1. The CDR3 runs 15 residues. The junction had 14 bases not matched to a gene; V was cut back by 4 bases and J by 8 bases. CDR1 and CDR2 (germline): SGHRS, YFSETQ.

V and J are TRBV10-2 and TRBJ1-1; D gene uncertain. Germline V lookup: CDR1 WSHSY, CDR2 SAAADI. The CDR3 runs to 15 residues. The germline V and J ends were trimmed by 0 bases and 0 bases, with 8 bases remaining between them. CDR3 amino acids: CASSESGKMNTEAFF. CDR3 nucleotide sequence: TGCGCCAGCAGTGAGTCGGGAAAGATGAACACTGAAGCTTTCTTT.

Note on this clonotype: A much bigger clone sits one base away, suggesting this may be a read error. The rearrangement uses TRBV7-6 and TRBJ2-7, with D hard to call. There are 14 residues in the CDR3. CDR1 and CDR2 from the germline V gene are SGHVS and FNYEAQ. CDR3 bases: TGTACCAGCAGCTTCGTTGTCTCCGACGACGAGCAGTACTTC. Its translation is CTSSFVVSDDEQYF.